This TCR beta chain was identified in a study of graft-versus-host responses after intestinal transplantation. Germline loops: CDR1 MDHEN, CDR2 SYDVKM. The V end was cut by 0 bases, the J end by 6 bases, with 15 bases between. This CDR3 is 15 amino acids long. About this clone: Its target is unknown.

Assay: immunoSEQ multiplex PCR; the TCRdb copy retains only in-frame clones and omits some. The sample consists of some 84,000 clones, approximately 80% of them appearing once. The TCR was taken from a human donor who received an intestinal transplant. The J gene is TRBJ2-7, the V gene TRBV28; D is perhaps TRBD2 (5 bases). The sample consisted of unstimulated CD4+ T cells sorted from spleen or lymph node cells, taken before intestinal transplant. The CDR3 loop is CASSLWSGSSSEQYF. For the CDR3, the DNA is TGTGCCAGCAGTTTATGGAGCGGTTCATCAAGCGAGCAGTACTTC.